What follows are 23 T cell receptor beta chains derived from one specimen sequenced in a study of blood T cell repertoires in COVID-19. Some clones are missing from TCRdb's copy, which holds only in-frame ones; the method was immunoSEQ multiplex PCR. This table has approximately 68,000 clones, roughly 81% appearing once. Sequencing was done on a sample of peripheral blood. These receptors were taken from a human donor in a cohort sampled during active COVID-19.

This clone came up once. The V gene is TRBV28, the J gene TRBJ2-2; 11 bases are shared with TRBD2. Germline V lookup: CDR1 MDHEN, CDR2 SYDVKM. The CDR3 length is 21 residues. V lost 5 bases to trimming and J lost 0 bases; unmatched junction nucleotides: 17. CDR3 protein: CASSTVFGTSGTYANTGELFF. CDR3 sequence (DNA): TGTGCCAGCAGTACCGTCTTCGGGACTAGCGGAACCTACGCGAACACCGGGGAGCTGTTTTTT.

Within the sample, this clone is medium-sized (0.01 to 0.1%). The V gene is TRBV9, the J gene TRBJ2-7; 10 bases are shared with TRBD1. The germline gives CDR1 SGDLS, CDR2 YYNGEE. The CDR3 runs to 15 residues. V trimming: 4 bases; J trimming: 3 bases; junction bases outside the gene matches: 7. CDR3 residues: CASSPRGQGFYEQYF. CDR3 nucleotides: TGTGCCAGCAGCCCGCGGGGACAGGGGTTCTACGAGCAGTACTTC.

Points on this clone: Other DNA sequences from this sample encode an identical CDR3 as well. The rearrangement uses TRBV18 and TRBJ1-5, with D tentatively TRBD1 (5 bases). The V gene's germline CDR1 is KGHSH and CDR2 LQKENI. The CDR3 runs 16 residues. Deletions cut 1 base from V and 3 bases from J, with 13 bases between. Here the CDR3 reads CASSPRSSGNNQPQHF. The DNA of the CDR3 is TGTGCCAGCTCACCACGGTCATCAGGGAACAATCAGCCCCAGCATTTT. Full variable domain (rest looked up from reference TRBV18 and TRBJ1-5): NAGVMQNPRHLVRRRGQEARLRCSPMKGHSHVYWYRQLPEEGLKFMVYLQKENIIDESGMPKERFSAEFPKEGPSILRIQQVVRGDSAAYFCASSPRSSGNNQPQHFGDGTRLSIL.

In this sample, this clone turned up a few times. The DNA of the CDR3 is TGCGCCAGCACCTTATCGGGACAGGGTAGCCCTATTCAGTTCTTC. Its protein is CASTLSGQGSPIQFF. V gene TRBV5-1 combines with J gene TRBJ2-1, with 9 bases that match TRBD1. From germline, CDR1 is SGHRS and CDR2 YFSETQ. The CDR3 length is 15 residues. With V trimmed by 6 bases and J by 13 bases, 17 bases remained unmatched.

This rearrangement joins TRBV21-1 to TRBJ2-1; TRBD2, as called in the table, went unchecked against the DNA. TRBV21-1 is marked as a pseudogene. The CDR3 extends over 19 amino acids. This chain's CDR3 is CASSKWEREGPQPFYEQFF. The CDR3, as DNA: TGTGCCAGCAGCAAATGGGAGCGGGAGGGCCCCCAACCCTTCTATGAGCAGTTCTTC.

This clone is classed as medium-sized. The chain recombines TRBV5-4 with TRBJ1-2; D gene uncertain. Germline values: CDR1 SGHNT, CDR2 YYREEE (reference sequence). Trimming left V 0 bases short and J 2 bases short, with 11 bases between. The CDR3 covers 15 residues. CDR3 nucleotides: TGTGCCAGCAGCTTGGGTTCCGGGTTAAACTATGGCTACACCTTC. Its protein product is CASSLGSGLNYGYTF.

J is TRBJ2-6 and V is TRBV4-1; D unresolved. The germline V gene encodes CDR1 MGHRA and CDR2 YSYEKL. The CDR3 totals 16 residues. V shed 2 bases and J shed 2 bases, with 10 bases lying between them. In nucleotides, the CDR3 is TGCGCCAGCAGCCAACCAACAGCAGCTGGGGCCAACGTCCTGACTTTC. This translates into CASSQPTAAGANVLTF.

The chain recombines TRBV20-1 with TRBJ2-1; TRBD2 matches at 10 bases. Germline V CDR1 and CDR2: DFQATT, SNEGSKA (reference sequence). With V trimmed by 3 bases and J by 2 bases, 10 bases remained unmatched. This CDR3 is 17 amino acids long. CDR3 sequence: CSASPISGRITYNEQFF. As DNA, the CDR3 is TGCAGTGCTAGTCCAATTAGCGGGAGGATCACCTACAATGAGCAGTTCTTC.

The chain couples TRBV19 to TRBJ1-4; possibly TRBD1 for D (5 bases). Deletions cut 7 bases from V and 8 bases from J, with 17 bases between. The germline V gene has CDR1 LNHDA and CDR2 SQIVND (reference sequence). The CDR3 runs 14 residues. The CDR3 DNA is TGTGCCAGTAACCAACGACGGGGGGAGGAAAAACTGTTTTTT. Protein sequence: CASNQRRGEEKLFF.

The rearrangement uses TRBV18 and TRBJ1-2, with a possible D match to TRBD1 (6 bases). There are 19 residues in the CDR3. V dropped 1 base and J dropped 14 bases, with 35 bases sitting between them. Germline CDR1 reads KGHSH; CDR2 reads LQKENI. CDR3 nucleotide sequence: TGTGCCAGCTCACCACTGGCAGGGGCCAACGATCTATTCGGGGCGATGAGTACCTTC. This gives the protein CASSPLAGANDLFGAMSTF. The full variable domain, in which reference TRBV18 and TRBJ1-2 provide the parts outside the CDR3, is NAGVMQNPRHLVRRRGQEARLRCSPMKGHSHVYWYRQLPEEGLKFMVYLQKENIIDESGMPKERFSAEFPKEGPSILRIQQVVRGDSAAYFCASSPLAGANDLFGAMSTFGSGTRLTVV.

In this sample, this clone turned up once. The J gene is TRBJ2-1, the V gene TRBV24-1; D not resolved. Germline V gene data show CDR1 as KGHDR and CDR2 as SFDVKD. V was trimmed by 5 bases and J by 0 bases, leaving 10 bases between them. This CDR3 is built from 15 residues. The CDR3 DNA follows: TGTGCCACCAGTGGAGTAGATGACTCCTACAATGAGCAGTTCTTC. Its translation: CATSGVDDSYNEQFF.

This chain uses TRBV5-1 with TRBJ2-1, with 7 bases aligning to TRBD2. The CDR3 consists of 16 residues. V shed 3 bases, J shed 7 bases, and the junction held 13 bases outside the gene matches. The germline V gene encodes CDR1 SGHRS and CDR2 YFSETQ. The CDR3 reads CASSSLSGRAQNEQFF. CDR3 coding DNA: TGCGCCAGCAGCTCCCTCAGTGGGAGGGCCCAGAATGAGCAGTTCTTC.

This rearrangement joins TRBV5-4 to TRBJ2-2; a possible D gene is TRBD2 (6 bases). Trimming pared 0 bases from V and 6 bases from J, leaving 12 bases between. Germline V gene data show CDR1 as SGHNT and CDR2 as YYREEE (reference sequence). The CDR3 has 15 amino acids. The chain's CDR3 is CASSLARGKAGELFF. The DNA for the CDR3 is TGTGCCAGCAGCTTGGCCCGGGGGAAGGCCGGGGAGCTGTTTTTT.

The gene calls are TRBV5-1 and TRBJ1-2; D gene ambiguous. With 0 bases removed from V and 0 bases from J, the gap between germline ends came to 3 bases. In germline, CDR1 is SGHRS, CDR2 YFSETQ. The CDR3 sequence is 13 residues long. Written as DNA, the CDR3 is TGCGCCAGCAGCTTGGAGCCTAACTATGGCTACACCTTC. Its translation: CASSLEPNYGYTF. Using reference TRBV5-1 and TRBJ1-2 for the parts outside the CDR3, the full variable domain is KAGVTQTPRYLIKTRGQQVTLSCSPISGHRSVSWYQQTPGQGLQFLFEYFSETQRNKGNFPGRFSGRQFSNSRSEMNVSTLELGDSALYLCASSLEPNYGYTFGSGTRLTVV.

The V gene is TRBV5-4, the J gene TRBJ2-5, with TRBD2 matching over 10 bases. With V trimmed by 1 base and J by 2 bases, 5 bases remained unmatched. CDR1 and CDR2 (germline): SGHNT, YYREEE (reference sequence). CDR3 size: 16 residues. The CDR3 region is CASSLLASGGQETQYF. DNA for the CDR3: TGTGCCAGCAGCTTGTTGGCTAGCGGGGGTCAAGAGACCCAGTACTTC.

This chain links TRBV27 with TRBJ2-7, with 9 bases that match TRBD1. J was trimmed by 4 bases and V by 10 bases; bases with no gene match: 8. This CDR3 comprises 13 residues. CDR1 MNHEY and CDR2 SMNVEV come from the germline V gene (reference sequence). CDR3 residues: CATAIGTGYEQYF. The CDR3 DNA reads TGTGCCACGGCGATCGGGACAGGGTACGAGCAGTACTTC.

The CDR3 here is CASSLPGIPEAFF. CDR3 sequence (DNA): TGTGCCAGCAGCTTACCGGGGATACCTGAAGCTTTCTTT. The V call is TRBV7-2, the J call TRBJ1-1; D remains ambiguous. Between the trimmed V and J ends, which lost 2 bases and 6 bases, there was a span of 10 bases. From germline, CDR1 is SGHTA and CDR2 FQGNSA. CDR3 size: 13 residues.

V is TRBV19 and J is TRBJ1-5; D gene unclear. Germline V gene data show CDR1 as LNHDA and CDR2 as SQIVND (reference sequence). CDR3 length: 16 residues. V was shortened by 6 bases and J by 0 bases, with 15 bases between the two germline ends. The CDR3 DNA is TGTGCCAGTAGGTACGGGGTTGGAGATAGCAATCAGCCCCAGCATTTT. This sequence encodes CASRYGVGDSNQPQHF.

This chain joins TRBV30 and TRBJ2-7, with a tentative D call TRBD2 (6 bases). Germline CDR1 is GTSNPN and CDR2 is SVGIG (reference sequence). V was pared by 2 bases and J by 3 bases, with 17 bases between. The CDR3 has 15 residues. CDR3 protein: CAWSPPGLLHYEQYF. Written as DNA, the CDR3 is TGTGCCTGGAGTCCTCCGGGACTCCTCCACTACGAGCAGTACTTC.

The V gene is TRBV7-2, the J gene TRBJ2-3; TRBD2 matches at 7 bases. Looked up from germline, CDR1 is SGHTA and CDR2 is FQGNSA. The ends lost 2 bases at V and 3 bases at J; junction bases unmatched: 5. This CDR3 has 15 residues. CDR3: CASSLWAGETDTQYF. The CDR3 DNA reads TGTGCCAGCAGCTTATGGGCGGGAGAGACAGATACGCAGTATTTT. The entire variable domain, with the rest obtained from reference TRBV7-2 and TRBJ2-3, is as follows: GAGVSQSPSNKVTEKGKDVELRCDPISGHTALYWYRQSLGQGLEFLIYFQGNSAPDKSGLPSDRFSAERTGGSVSTLTIQRTQQEDSAVYLCASSLWAGETDTQYFGPGTRLTVL.

V and J are TRBV27 and TRBJ2-7; the D is unclear. This CDR3 region has 15 residues. CDR1 and CDR2 from the germline V gene are MNHEY and SMNVEV (reference sequence). Trimming left V 0 bases short and J 3 bases short, with 12 bases between. CDR3 DNA sequence: TGTGCCAGCAGTTTATCGGGCAGACCCGACTACGAGCAGTACTTC. Protein product: CASSLSGRPDYEQYF.

The chain carries TRBV7-2 and TRBJ2-5; D unresolved. The V end was cut by 4 bases, the J end by 5 bases, with 8 bases between. CDR1 SGHTA and CDR2 FQGNSA come from the germline V gene. The CDR3 is made up of 12 amino acids. The CDR3 here is CASSYGRETQYF. The DNA for the CDR3 is TGTGCCAGCAGCTATGGTCGGGAGACCCAGTACTTC. Supplemented by reference TRBV7-2 and TRBJ2-5, the full variable domain reads GAGVSQSPSNKVTEKGKDVELRCDPISGHTALYWYRQSLGQGLEFLIYFQGNSAPDKSGLPSDRFSAERTGGSVSTLTIQRTQQEDSAVYLCASSYGRETQYFGPGTRLLVL.

Here the CDR3 DNA reads TGTGCCAGCAGCTTAAGGGGCACTGAAGCTTTCTTT. The encoded protein is CASSLRGTEAFF. The chain is built from TRBV5-8 and TRBJ1-1; D is possibly TRBD1 (5 bases). Germline V gene sequence: CDR1 SGHTS, CDR2 YDEGEE. Trimming removed 2 bases at V and 4 bases at J, with 6 bases between. The CDR3 length is 12 residues.